Included here is one TCR beta chain sequence, with context. The sample is drawn from a study of blood T cell repertoires in COVID-19. Overall study context: The United States, Italy and Spain supplied acute and convalescent COVID-19 samples. Sources were T cells, B-cell-depleted T cells, or PBMCs; the material itself was cDNA or gDNA.

Seattle patients were enrolled during active infection and followed longitudinally. Germline CDR1 reads LNHDA; CDR2 reads SQIVND (reference sequence). The germline V and J ends were trimmed by 3 bases and 0 bases, with 20 bases remaining between them. This CDR3 is 19 amino acids long. TCRdb keeps only in-frame clones here, not all; method: immunoSEQ multiplex PCR. Of about 230,000 clones listed, about nine tenths are singletons. This receptor was taken from a man in his fifties with COVID-19, enrolled during active disease. The chain links TRBV19 to TRBJ2-2; perhaps TRBD2 as D (6 bases). Sequences were obtained from peripheral blood. This CDR3 reads CASSILFSLTSPNTGELFF. CDR3 in DNA: TGTGCCAGTAGTATCTTGTTCTCCCTGACTAGTCCGAACACCGGGGAGCTGTTTTTT.